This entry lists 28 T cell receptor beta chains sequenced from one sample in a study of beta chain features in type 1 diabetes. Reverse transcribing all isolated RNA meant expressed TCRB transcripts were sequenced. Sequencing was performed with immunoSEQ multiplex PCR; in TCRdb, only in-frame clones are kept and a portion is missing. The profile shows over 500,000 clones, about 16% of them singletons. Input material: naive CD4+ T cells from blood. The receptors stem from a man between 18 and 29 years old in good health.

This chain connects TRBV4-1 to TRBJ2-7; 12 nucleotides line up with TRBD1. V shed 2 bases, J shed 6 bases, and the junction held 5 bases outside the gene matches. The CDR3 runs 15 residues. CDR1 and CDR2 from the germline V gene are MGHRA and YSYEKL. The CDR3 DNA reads TGCGCCAGCAGCCAACCCGGGACAGGGGGCGTCGAGCAGTACTTC. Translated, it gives CASSQPGTGGVEQYF.

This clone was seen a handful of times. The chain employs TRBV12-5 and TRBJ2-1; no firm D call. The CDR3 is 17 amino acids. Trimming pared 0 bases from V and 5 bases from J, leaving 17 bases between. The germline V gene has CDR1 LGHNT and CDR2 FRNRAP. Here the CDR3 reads CASGLVVGRPRNNEQFF. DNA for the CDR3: TGTGCTAGTGGTTTGGTAGTAGGCAGGCCCCGTAACAATGAGCAGTTCTTC. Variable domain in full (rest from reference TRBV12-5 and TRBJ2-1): DARVTQTPRHKVTEMGQEVTMRCQPILGHNTVFWYRQTMMQGLELLAYFRNRAPLDDSGMPKDRFSAEMPDATLATLKIQPSEPRDSAVYFCASGLVVGRPRNNEQFFGPGTRLTVL.

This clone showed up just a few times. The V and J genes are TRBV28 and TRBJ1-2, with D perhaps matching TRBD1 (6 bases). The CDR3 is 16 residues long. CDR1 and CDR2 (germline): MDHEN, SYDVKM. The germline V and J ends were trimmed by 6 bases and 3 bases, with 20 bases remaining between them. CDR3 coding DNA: TGTGCCAGCAGCTACTCACAAGGGTCAGGGGACTATGGCTACACCTTC. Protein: CASSYSQGSGDYGYTF.

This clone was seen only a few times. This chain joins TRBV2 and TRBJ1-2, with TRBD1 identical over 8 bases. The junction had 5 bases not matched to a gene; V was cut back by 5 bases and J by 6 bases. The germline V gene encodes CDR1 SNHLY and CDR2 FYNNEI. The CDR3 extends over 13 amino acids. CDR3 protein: CASSLQGADGYTF. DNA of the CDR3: TGTGCCAGCAGTCTTCAGGGGGCTGATGGCTACACCTTC. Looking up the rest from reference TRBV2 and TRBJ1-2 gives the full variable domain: EPEVTQTPSHQVTQMGQEVILRCVPISNHLYFYWYRQILGQKVEFLVSFYNNEISEKSEIFDDQFSVERPDGSNFTLKIRSTKLEDSAMYFCASSLQGADGYTFGSGTRLTVV.

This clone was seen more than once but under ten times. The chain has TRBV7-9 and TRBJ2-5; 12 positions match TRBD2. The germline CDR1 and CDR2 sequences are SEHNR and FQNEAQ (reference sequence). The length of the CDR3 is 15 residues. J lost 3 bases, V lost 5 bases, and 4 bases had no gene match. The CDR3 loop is CASSQWTSGKETQYF. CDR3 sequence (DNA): TGTGCCAGCAGCCAATGGACTAGCGGGAAAGAGACCCAGTACTTC.

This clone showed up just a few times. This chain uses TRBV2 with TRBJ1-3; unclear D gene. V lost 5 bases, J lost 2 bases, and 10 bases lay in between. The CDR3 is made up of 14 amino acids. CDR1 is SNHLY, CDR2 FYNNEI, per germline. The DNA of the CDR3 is TGTGCCAGCAGTCCAGGATTCCCTGGAAACACCATATATTTT. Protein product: CASSPGFPGNTIYF.

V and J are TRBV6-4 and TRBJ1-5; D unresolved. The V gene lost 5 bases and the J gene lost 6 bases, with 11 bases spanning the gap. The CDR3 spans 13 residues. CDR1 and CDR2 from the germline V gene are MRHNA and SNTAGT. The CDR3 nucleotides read TGTGCCAGCAGTCGCCAGACGGGTCAGCCCCAGCATTTT. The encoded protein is CASSRQTGQPQHF.

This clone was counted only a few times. CDR3 coding DNA: TGTGCCAGCAGTGTCGGGGCGGGAGTAGGGACAGATACGCAGTATTTT. This encodes CASSVGAGVGTDTQYF. V usage is TRBV28 and J usage is TRBJ2-3, with 7 bases identical to TRBD2. Germline values: CDR1 MDHEN, CDR2 SYDVKM. The V gene end was trimmed by 5 bases and the J gene end by 3 bases; junction bases not matched to a gene: 11. This CDR3 contains 16 residues.

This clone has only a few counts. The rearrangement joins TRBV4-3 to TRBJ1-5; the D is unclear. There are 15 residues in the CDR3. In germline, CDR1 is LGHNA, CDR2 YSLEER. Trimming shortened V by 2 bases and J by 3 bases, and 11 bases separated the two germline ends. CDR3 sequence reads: CASSQSLTDNQPQHF. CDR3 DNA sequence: TGCGCCAGCAGCCAATCTTTAACAGACAATCAGCCCCAGCATTTT.

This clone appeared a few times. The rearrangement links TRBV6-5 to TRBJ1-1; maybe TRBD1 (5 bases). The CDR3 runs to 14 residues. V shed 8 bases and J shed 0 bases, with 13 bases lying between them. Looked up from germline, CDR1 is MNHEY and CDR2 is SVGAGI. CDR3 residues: CASREGRMNTEAFF. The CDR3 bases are TGTGCCAGCCGAGAGGGACGTATGAACACTGAAGCTTTCTTT.

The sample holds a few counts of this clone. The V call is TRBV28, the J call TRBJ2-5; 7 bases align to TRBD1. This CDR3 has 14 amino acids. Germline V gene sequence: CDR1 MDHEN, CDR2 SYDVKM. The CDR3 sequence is CSHCPRQGMKTQYF. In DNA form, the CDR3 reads TGTTCCCATTGTCCGAGACAGGGCATGAAGACCCAGTACTTC.

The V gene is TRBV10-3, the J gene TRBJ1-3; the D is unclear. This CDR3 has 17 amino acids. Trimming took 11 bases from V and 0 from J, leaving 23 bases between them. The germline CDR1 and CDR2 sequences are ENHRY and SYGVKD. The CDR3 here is CADRVGIPFLSGNTIYF. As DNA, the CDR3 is TGTGCCGACCGGGTGGGGATCCCATTTCTCTCTGGAAACACCATATATTTT.

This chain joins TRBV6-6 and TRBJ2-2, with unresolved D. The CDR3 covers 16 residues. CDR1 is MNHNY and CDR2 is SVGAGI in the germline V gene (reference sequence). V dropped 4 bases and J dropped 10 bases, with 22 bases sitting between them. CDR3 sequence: CASSSPVGVSPVELFF. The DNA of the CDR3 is TGTGCCAGCAGTTCCCCGGTTGGTGTTAGTCCCGTGGAGCTGTTTTTT.

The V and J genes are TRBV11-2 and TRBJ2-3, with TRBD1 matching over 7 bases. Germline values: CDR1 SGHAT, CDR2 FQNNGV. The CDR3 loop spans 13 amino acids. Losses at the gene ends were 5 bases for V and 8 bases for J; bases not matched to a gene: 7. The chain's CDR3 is CASSHRTGGTQYF. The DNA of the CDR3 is TGTGCCAGCAGCCATCGGACAGGCGGTACGCAGTATTTT.

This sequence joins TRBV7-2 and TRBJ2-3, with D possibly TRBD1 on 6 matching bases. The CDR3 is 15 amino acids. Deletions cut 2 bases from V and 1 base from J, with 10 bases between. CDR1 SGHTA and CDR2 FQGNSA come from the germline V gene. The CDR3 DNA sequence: TGTGCCAGCAGCTTAACAGGGAGTGGCACAGATACGCAGTATTTT. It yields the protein CASSLTGSGTDTQYF.

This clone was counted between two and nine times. The chain's CDR3 is CASSLEVTEKWGYGYTF. The CDR3 DNA reads TGTGCCAGCAGCTTAGAGGTGACAGAAAAGTGGGGCTATGGCTACACCTTC. The chain combines TRBV7-9 with TRBJ1-2; TRBD1 is a possible D gene (5 bases). The CDR3 covers 17 residues. Trimming shortened V by 1 base and J by 4 bases, and 19 bases separated the two germline ends. Germline CDR1 reads SEHNR; CDR2 reads FQNEAQ (reference sequence).

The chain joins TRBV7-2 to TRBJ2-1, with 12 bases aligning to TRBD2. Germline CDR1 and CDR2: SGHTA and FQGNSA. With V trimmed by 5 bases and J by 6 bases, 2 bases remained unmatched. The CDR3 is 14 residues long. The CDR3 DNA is TGTGCCAGCAGCCGACTAGCGGGAGCCAATGAGCAGTTCTTC. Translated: CASSRLAGANEQFF.

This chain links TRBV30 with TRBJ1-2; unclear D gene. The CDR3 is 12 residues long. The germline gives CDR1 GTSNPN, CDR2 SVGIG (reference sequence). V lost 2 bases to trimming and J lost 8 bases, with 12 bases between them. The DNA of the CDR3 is TGTGCCTGGAGTCTGCGGGGTGGAGGCTACACCTTC. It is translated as CAWSLRGGGYTF.

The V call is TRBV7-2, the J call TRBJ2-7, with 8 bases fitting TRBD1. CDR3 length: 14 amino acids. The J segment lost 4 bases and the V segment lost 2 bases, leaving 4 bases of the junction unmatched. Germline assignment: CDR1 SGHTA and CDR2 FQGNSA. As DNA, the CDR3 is TGTGCCAGCAGCTTATCCGGACAGGGTTACGAGCAGTACTTC. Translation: CASSLSGQGYEQYF.

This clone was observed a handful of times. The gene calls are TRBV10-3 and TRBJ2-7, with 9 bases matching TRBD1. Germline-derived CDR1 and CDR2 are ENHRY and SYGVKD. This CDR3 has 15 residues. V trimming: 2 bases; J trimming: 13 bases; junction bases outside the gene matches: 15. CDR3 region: CAISEPGQGVRGRYF. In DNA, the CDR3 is TGTGCCATCAGTGAGCCGGGACAGGGTGTACGGGGGAGATACTTC.

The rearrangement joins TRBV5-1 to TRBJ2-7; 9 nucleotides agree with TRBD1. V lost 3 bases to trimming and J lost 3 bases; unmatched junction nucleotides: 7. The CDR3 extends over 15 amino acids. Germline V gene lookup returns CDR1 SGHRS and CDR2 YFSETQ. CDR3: CASSSGTGKNYEQYF. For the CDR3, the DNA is TGCGCCAGCAGCTCCGGGACAGGGAAGAACTACGAGCAGTACTTC.

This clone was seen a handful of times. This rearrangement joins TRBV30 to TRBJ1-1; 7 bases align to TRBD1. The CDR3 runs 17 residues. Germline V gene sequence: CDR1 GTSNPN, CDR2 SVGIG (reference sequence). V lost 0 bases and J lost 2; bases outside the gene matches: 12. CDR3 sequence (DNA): TGTGCCTGGAGTGTACATAGGCAGGGGGGAGGAAACACTGAAGCTTTCTTT. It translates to CAWSVHRQGGGNTEAFF.

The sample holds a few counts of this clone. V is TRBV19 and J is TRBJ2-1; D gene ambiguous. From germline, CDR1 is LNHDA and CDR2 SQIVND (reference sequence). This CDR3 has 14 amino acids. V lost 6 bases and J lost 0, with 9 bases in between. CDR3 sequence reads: CASRRVSSYNEQFF. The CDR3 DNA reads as TGTGCCAGTAGACGGGTTAGCTCCTACAATGAGCAGTTCTTC.

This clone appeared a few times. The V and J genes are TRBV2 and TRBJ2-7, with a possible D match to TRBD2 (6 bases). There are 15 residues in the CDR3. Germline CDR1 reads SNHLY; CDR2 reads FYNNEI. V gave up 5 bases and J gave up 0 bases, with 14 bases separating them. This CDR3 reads CASSPGLRSSYEQYF. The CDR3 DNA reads TGTGCCAGCAGTCCGGGACTCAGGAGCTCCTACGAGCAGTACTTC.

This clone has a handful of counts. CDR3 protein: CASSVTGGYEQYF. The CDR3 coding sequence is TGTGCCAGCAGCGTAACAGGAGGCTACGAGCAGTACTTC. The J gene is TRBJ2-7, the V gene TRBV6-1; either TRBD1 or TRBD2 may fit D (5 bases each). CDR3 length equals 13 residues. From germline, CDR1 is MNHNS and CDR2 SASEGT. With 6 bases removed from V and 3 bases from J, the gap between germline ends came to 12 bases.

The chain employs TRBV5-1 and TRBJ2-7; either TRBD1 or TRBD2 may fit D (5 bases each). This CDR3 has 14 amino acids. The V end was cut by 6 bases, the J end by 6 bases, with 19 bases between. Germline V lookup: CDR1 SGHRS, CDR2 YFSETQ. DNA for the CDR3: TGCGCCAGCAACCCGGGACCGGGCTCCCGCGAGCAGTACTTC. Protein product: CASNPGPGSREQYF. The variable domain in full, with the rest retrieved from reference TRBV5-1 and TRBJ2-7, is KAGVTQTPRYLIKTRGQQVTLSCSPISGHRSVSWYQQTPGQGLQFLFEYFSETQRNKGNFPGRFSGRQFSNSRSEMNVSTLELGDSALYLCASNPGPGSREQYFGPGTRLTVT.

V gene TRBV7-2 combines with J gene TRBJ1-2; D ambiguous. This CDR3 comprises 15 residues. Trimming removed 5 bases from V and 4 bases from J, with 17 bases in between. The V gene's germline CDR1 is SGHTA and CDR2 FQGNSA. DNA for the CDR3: TGTGCCAGCAGCCCCAGGTTCAGCCCCCTCTATGGCTACACCTTC. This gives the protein CASSPRFSPLYGYTF.

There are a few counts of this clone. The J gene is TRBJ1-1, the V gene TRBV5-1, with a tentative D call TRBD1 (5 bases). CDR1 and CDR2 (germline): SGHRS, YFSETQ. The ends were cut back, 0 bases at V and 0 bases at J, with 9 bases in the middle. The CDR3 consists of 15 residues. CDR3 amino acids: CASSLARTLNTEAFF. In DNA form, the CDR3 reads TGCGCCAGCAGCTTGGCCCGGACATTGAACACTGAAGCTTTCTTT.